This TCR beta chain is from a study of cytomegalovirus exposure and HLA in healthy donors. Study outcomes and limitations: Earlier analysis found most TCR beta V segments productive about 87% or about 30% of the time.

The donors were healthy bone marrow donors. To note about this clone: Its cognate antigen is unknown.

V shed 2 bases and J 0 bases; nucleotides not matched to a gene: 2. This CDR3 spans 15 amino acids. Germline CDR1 LNHNV, CDR2 YYDKDF (reference sequence). Amplification used 60 Vbeta primers and 13 Jbeta primers. Sequencing was performed with immunoSEQ multiplex PCR; in TCRdb, only in-frame clones are kept and a portion is missing. In the table there are about 170,000 clones, 73% of which are singletons. The sequenced sample consisted of PBMCs. The source is a woman aged 18-35 years in good health and CMV-seropositive. The chain uses TRBV15 and TRBJ2-3; 7 bases agree with TRBD2. This CDR3 reads CATSRTSASTDTQYF. As DNA, the CDR3 is TGTGCCACCAGCAGAACTAGCGCTAGCACAGATACGCAGTATTTT.